This is a list of T cell receptor beta chains from one sample in a study of blood T cell repertoires in COVID-19. Measured with immunoSEQ multiplex PCR; TCRdb has only the in-frame clones, and not every one. The data hold some 190,000 clones, with about 80% observed a single time. What was sequenced was peripheral blood. The receptors shown here come from an older woman with COVID-19, enrolled during active disease. Both conserved end residues are part of each CDR3. The D gene is left open where the match is weak. The size of a clone is reported for some rows only, either as once, few or many, or as a class for expanded clones.

v_gene,j_gene,d_gene,abundance,CDR3aa,CDR3nt
TRBV6-1,TRBJ2-7,NA,NA,CASSEGVGGVYEYF,TGTGCCAGCAGTGAAGGGGTCGGGGGAGTTTATGAGTACTTC
TRBV13,TRBJ1-1,TRBD1,NA,CASSLHRGITEAFF,TGTGCCAGCAGCTTACACAGGGGTATAACTGAAGCTTTCTTT
TRBV3-1/TRBV3-2,TRBJ2-1,NA,NA,CASSPLEGQSEQFF,TGTGCCAGCAGCCCCCTGGAGGGCCAGAGTGAGCAGTTCTTC
TRBV2,TRBJ1-3,NA,NA,CASRPGDSSGNTIYF,TGTGCCAGCCGCCCCGGTGATAGCTCTGGAAACACCATATATTTT
TRBV11-3,TRBJ2-1,TRBD2,few,CASSLAASGLQFF,TGTGCCAGCAGCTTAGCGGCTAGCGGGCTTCAGTTCTTC
TRBV5-1,TRBJ1-3,NA,NA,CASSLEVPQAGNTIYF,TGCGCCAGCAGCTTGGAAGTGCCCCAGGCTGGAAACACCATATATTTT
TRBV27,TRBJ1-2,TRBD1,NA,CASSPSTGGYYGYTF,TGTGCCAGCAGTCCGTCGACAGGGGGCTACTATGGCTACACCTTC
TRBV18,TRBJ1-1,NA,NA,CASSPWAGLDTEAFF,TGTGCCAGCTCACCATGGGCCGGCCTGGACACTGAAGCTTTCTTT
TRBV5-1,TRBJ2-7,NA,NA,CASSFGGGTYEQYF,TGCGCCAGCAGCTTTGGGGGAGGAACCTACGAGCAGTACTTC
TRBV2,TRBJ1-6,TRBD1,NA,CASSGDRDSPLHF,TGTGCCAGCAGTGGGGACAGGGATTCACCCCTCCACTTT
TRBV5-4,TRBJ1-2,TRBD1,NA,CASSTGQGNYGYTF,TGTGCCAGCAGCACAGGACAGGGCAACTATGGCTACACCTTC
TRBV11-2,TRBJ2-2,TRBD1,NA,CASSTPSGQGIGTGELFF,TGTGCCAGCAGCACCCCTTCTGGACAGGGGATAGGCACCGGGGAGCTGTTTTTT
TRBV11-1,TRBJ2-7,NA,NA,CASSIAGLRTYEQYF,TGTGCCAGCAGCATTGCGGGCCTAAGGACCTACGAGCAGTACTTC
TRBV3-1/TRBV3-2,TRBJ2-5,TRBD2,NA,CASSTSGGPETQYF,TGTGCCAGCAGTACTAGCGGGGGGCCCGAGACCCAGTACTTC
TRBV4-1,TRBJ1-2,TRBD1,NA,CASSHMGQGKFGYTF,TGCGCCAGCAGCCATATGGGACAGGGAAAGTTTGGCTACACCTTC
TRBV30,TRBJ1-4,TRBD1,NA,CAWTRMTGGADVTNEKLFF,TGTGCCTGGACCAGAATGACAGGGGGCGCAGATGTAACTAATGAAAAACTGTTTTTT